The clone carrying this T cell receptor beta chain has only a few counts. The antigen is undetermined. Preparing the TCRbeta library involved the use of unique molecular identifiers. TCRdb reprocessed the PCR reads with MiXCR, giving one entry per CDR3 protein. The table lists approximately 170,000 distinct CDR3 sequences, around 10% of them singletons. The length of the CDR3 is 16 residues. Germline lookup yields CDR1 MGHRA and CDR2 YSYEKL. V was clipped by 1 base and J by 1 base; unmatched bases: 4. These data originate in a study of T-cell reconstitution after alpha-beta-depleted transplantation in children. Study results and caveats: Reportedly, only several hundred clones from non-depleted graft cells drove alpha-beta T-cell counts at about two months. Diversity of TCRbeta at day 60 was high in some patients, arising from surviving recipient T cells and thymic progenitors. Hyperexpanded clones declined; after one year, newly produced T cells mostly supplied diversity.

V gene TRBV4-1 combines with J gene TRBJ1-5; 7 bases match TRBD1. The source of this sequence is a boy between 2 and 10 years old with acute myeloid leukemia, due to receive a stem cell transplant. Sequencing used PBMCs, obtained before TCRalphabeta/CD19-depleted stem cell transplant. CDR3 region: CASSQAGRGSNQPQHF. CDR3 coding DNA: TGCGCCAGCAGCCAAGCAGGCAGGGGGAGCAATCAGCCCCAGCATTTT.